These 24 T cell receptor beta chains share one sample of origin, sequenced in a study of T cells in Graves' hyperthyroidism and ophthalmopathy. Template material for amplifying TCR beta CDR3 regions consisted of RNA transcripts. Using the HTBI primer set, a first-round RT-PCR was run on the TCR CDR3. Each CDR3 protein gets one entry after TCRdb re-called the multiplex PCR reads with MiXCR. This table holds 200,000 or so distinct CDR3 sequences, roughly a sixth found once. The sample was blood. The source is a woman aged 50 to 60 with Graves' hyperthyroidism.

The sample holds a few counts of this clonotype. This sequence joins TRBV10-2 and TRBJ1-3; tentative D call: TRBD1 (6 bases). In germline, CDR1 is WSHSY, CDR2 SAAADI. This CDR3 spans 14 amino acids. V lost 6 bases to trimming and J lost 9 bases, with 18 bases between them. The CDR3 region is CASRGGVAGSTIYF. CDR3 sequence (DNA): TGCGCCAGCAGAGGGGGGGTAGCGGGCTCCACCATATATTTT.

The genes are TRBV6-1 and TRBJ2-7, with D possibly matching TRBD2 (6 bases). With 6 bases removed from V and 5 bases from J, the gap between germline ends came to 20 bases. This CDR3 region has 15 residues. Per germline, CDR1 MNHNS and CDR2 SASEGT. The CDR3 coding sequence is TGTGCCAGCAGACTAGCTCCCATGAGTAAGAACGAGCAGTACTTC. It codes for CASRLAPMSKNEQYF.

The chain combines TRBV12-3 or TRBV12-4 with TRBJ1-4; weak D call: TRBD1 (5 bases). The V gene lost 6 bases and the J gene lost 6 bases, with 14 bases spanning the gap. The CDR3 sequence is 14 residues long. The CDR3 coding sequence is TGTGCCAGCAGCCGAGGACACTGGGATGAAAAACTGTTTTTT. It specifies CASSRGHWDEKLFF.

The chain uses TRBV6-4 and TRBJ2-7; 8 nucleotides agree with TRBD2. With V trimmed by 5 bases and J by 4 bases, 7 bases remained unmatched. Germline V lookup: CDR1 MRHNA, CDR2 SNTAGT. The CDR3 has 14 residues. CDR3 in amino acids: CASSYAGRVYEQYF. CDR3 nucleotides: TGTGCCAGCAGTTACGCCGGGAGGGTGTACGAGCAGTACTTC.

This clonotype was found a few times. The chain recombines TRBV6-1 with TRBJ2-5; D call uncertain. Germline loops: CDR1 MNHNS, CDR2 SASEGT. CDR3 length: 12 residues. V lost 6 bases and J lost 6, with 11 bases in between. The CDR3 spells CASRSQTQTQYF. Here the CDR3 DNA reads TGTGCCAGCAGGAGCCAAACTCAGACCCAGTACTTC.

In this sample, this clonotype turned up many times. The CDR3 reads CAGGLSNTGELFF. Here the CDR3 DNA reads TGTGCCGGGGGATTATCGAACACCGGGGAGCTGTTTTTT. The genes are TRBV12-3 or TRBV12-4 and TRBJ2-2; D could derive from TRBD1 or TRBD2 (5 bases each). The V gene lost 11 bases and the J gene lost 0 bases, with 10 bases spanning the gap. The length of the CDR3 is 13 residues.

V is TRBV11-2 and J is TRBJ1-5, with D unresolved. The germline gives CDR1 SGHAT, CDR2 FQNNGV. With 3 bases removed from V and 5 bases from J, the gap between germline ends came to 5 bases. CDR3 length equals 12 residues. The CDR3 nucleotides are TGTGCCAGCAGCTTGCCAGATCAGCCCCAGCATTTT. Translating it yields CASSLPDQPQHF.

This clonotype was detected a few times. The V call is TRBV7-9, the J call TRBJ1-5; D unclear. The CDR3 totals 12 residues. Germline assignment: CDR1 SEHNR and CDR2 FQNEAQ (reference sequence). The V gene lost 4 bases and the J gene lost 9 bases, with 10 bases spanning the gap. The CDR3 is CASSSDRAPQHF. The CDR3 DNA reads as TGTGCCAGCAGCTCCGATCGGGCGCCCCAGCATTTT.

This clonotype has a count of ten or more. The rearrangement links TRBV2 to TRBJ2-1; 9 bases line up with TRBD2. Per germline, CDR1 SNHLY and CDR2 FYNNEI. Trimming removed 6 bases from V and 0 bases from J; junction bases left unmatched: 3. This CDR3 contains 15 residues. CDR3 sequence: CASRTREGSYNEQFF. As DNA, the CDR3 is TGTGCCAGCAGAACGCGGGAGGGCTCCTACAATGAGCAGTTCTTC.

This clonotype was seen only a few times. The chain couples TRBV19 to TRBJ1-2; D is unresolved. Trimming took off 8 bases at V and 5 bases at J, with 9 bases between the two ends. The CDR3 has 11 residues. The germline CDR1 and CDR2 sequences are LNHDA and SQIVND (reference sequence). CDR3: CASEFSYGYTF. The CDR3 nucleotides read TGTGCCAGTGAATTCAGTTATGGCTACACCTTC. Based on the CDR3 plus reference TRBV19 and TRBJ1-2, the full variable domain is DGGITQSPKYLFRKEGQNVTLSCEQNLNHDAMYWYRQDPGQGLRLIYYSQIVNDFQKGDIAEGYSVSREKKESFPLTVTSAQKNPTAFYLCASEFSYGYTFGSGTRLTVV.

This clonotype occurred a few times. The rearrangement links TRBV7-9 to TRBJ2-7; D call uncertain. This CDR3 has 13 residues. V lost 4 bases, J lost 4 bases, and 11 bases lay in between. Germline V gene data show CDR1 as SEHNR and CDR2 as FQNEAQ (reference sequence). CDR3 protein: CASSSPRDYEQYF. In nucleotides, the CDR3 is TGTGCCAGCAGCTCCCCTAGGGATTACGAGCAGTACTTC. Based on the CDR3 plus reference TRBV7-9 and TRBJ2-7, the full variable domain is DTGVSQNPRHKITKRGQNVTFRCDPISEHNRLYWYRQTLGQGPEFLTYFQNEAQLEKSRLLSDRFSAERPKGSFSTLEIQRTEQGDSAMYLCASSSPRDYEQYFGPGTRLTVT.

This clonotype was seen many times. The chain's CDR3 is CASGGEKLFF. The CDR3 DNA sequence: TGTGCCAGCGGAGGTGAAAAACTGTTTTTT. V usage is TRBV28 and J usage is TRBJ1-4; D is unresolved. Trimming took 8 bases from V and 7 from J, leaving 5 bases between them. The CDR3 contains 10 residues. Looked up from germline, CDR1 is MDHEN and CDR2 is SYDVKM.

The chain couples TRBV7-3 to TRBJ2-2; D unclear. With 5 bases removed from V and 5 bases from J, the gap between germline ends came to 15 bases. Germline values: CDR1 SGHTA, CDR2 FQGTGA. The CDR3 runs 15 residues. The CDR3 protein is CASSPLFPQTGELFF. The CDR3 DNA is TGTGCCAGCAGCCCCTTGTTCCCACAGACCGGGGAGCTGTTTTTT.

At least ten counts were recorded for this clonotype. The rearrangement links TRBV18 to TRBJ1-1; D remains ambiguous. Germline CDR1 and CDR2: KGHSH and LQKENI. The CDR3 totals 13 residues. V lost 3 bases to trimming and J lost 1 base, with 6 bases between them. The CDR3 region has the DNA TGTGCCAGCTCACCTGCGGAGAACACTGAAGCTTTCTTT. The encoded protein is CASSPAENTEAFF. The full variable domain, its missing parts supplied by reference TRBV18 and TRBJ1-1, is NAGVMQNPRHLVRRRGQEARLRCSPMKGHSHVYWYRQLPEEGLKFMVYLQKENIIDESGMPKERFSAEFPKEGPSILRIQQVVRGDSAAYFCASSPAENTEAFFGQGTRLTVV.

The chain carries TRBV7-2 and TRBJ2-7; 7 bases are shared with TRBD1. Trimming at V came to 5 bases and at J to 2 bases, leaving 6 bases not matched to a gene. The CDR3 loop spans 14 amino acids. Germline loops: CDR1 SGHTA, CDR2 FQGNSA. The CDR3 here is CASSPGGQTYEQYF. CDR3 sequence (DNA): TGTGCCAGCAGCCCAGGGGGACAGACCTACGAGCAGTACTTC.

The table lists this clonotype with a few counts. CDR3 in DNA: TGTGCCAGCAGCGTAGCCAGGGATGGAGATACGCAGTATTTT. This sequence encodes CASSVARDGDTQYF. The chain is built from TRBV9 and TRBJ2-3, with D perhaps TRBD1 (5 bases). In germline, CDR1 is SGDLS, CDR2 YYNGEE. The CDR3 extends over 14 amino acids. V shed 0 bases and J shed 5 bases, with 10 bases lying between them.

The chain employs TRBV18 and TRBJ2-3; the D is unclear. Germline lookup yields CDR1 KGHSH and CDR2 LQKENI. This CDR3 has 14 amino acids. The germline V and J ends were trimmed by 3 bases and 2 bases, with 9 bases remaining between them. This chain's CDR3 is CASSPPTHTDTQYF. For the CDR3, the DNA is TGTGCCAGCTCACCGCCAACCCACACAGATACGCAGTATTTT. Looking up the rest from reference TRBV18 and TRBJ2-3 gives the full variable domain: NAGVMQNPRHLVRRRGQEARLRCSPMKGHSHVYWYRQLPEEGLKFMVYLQKENIIDESGMPKERFSAEFPKEGPSILRIQQVVRGDSAAYFCASSPPTHTDTQYFGPGTRLTVL.

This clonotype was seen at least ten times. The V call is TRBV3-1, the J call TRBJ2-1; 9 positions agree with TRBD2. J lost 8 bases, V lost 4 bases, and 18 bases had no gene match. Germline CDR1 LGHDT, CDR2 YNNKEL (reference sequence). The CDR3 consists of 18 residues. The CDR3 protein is CASSRPGLAGKRGDEQFF. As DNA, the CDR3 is TGTGCCAGCAGCCGGCCGGGACTAGCAGGAAAGAGGGGGGATGAGCAGTTCTTC.

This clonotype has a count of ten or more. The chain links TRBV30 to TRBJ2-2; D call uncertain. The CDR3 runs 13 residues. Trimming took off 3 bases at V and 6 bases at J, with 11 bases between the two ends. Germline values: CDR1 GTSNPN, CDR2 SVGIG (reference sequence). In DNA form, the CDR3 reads TGTGCCTGGAGAGCCGAACCCGCCGGGGAGCTGTTTTTT. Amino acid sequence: CAWRAEPAGELFF.

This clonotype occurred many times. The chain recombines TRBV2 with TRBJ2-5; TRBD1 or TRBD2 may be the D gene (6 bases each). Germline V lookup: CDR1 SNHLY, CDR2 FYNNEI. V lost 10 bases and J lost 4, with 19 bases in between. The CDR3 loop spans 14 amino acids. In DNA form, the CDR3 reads TGTGCCACCCTTCCCATGGGGGGCCGAGAGACCCAGTACTTC. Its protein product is CATLPMGGRETQYF.

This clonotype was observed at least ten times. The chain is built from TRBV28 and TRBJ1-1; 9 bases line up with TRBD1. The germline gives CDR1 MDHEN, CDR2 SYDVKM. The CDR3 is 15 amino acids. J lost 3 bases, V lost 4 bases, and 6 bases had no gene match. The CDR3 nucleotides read TGTGCCAGCAGTTCCTCGGGACAGGGCTACACTGAAGCTTTCTTT. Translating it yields CASSSSGQGYTEAFF.

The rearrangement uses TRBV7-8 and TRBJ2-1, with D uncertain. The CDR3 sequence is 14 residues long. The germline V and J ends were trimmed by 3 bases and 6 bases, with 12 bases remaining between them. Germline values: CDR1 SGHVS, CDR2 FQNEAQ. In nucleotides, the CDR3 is TGTGCCAGCAGCTTGATAGTAATCCTCAATGAGCAGTTCTTC. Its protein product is CASSLIVILNEQFF.

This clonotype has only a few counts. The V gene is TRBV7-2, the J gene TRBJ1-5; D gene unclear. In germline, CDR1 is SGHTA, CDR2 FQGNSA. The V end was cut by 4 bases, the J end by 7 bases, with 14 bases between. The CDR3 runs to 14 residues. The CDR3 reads CASSSDVIKQPQHF. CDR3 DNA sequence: TGTGCCAGCAGCTCAGACGTTATCAAACAGCCCCAGCATTTT.

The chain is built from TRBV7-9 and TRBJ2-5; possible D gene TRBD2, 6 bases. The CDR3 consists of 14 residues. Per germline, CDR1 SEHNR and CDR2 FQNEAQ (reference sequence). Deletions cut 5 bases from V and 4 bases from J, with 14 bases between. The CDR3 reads CASSDPSEGETQYF. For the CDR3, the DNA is TGTGCCAGCAGCGACCCCTCGGAGGGAGAGACCCAGTACTTC.